This TCR beta chain was sequenced for a study of tumor-infiltrating lymphocytes in primary liver carcinoma. Study summary: Measuring 4.2 to 10 cm across, the tumors were staged as T1-T3 N0M0. General study points: Paired tumor-adjacent and tumor-blood samples overlapped less than tumor region pairs did.

This clonotype has at least ten counts. What it binds is not known. Researchers generated TCR beta cDNA from roughly 520 ng of total RNA, relying on a constant-region primer. Generation of the TCR beta libraries relied on three nested multiplex PCR rounds using slightly modified ARM-PCR. MiXCR was run by TCRdb on the multiplex PCR reads, yielding one entry per CDR3 protein. This table has tens of thousands of distinct CDR3 sequences, more than 75% appearing once. Co-extracted RNA and DNA came from approximately 20-30 mg of unsorted bulk tissue. There were only treatment-naive patients, all with chronic HBV infection. Sequencing was carried out using liver tumor tissue from sampling region 2. The subset here: tumor region T2, inferior pole. This TCR was recovered from a woman under 40 with primary liver carcinoma and hepatitis B virus infection.

CDR3 DNA: TGTGCCAGCAGCTTAGAGCCCTACGAGCAGTACTTC. Protein sequence: CASSLEPYEQYF. The chain employs TRBV11-2 and TRBJ2-7; D is unclear. V gave up 0 bases and J gave up 2 bases, with 2 bases separating them. Germline CDR1 and CDR2: SGHAT and FQNNGV. There are 12 residues in the CDR3.